This T cell receptor (beta chain) is from a study of cytomegalovirus exposure and HLA in healthy donors. The CDR3 totals 13 residues. From germline, CDR1 is MNHEY and CDR2 SMNVEV (reference sequence). PCR involved 60 Vbeta and 13 Jbeta primers. The data were produced by immunoSEQ multiplex PCR, yet TCRdb's version contains in-frame clones alone and is incomplete. The data show some 240,000 clones, around 80% seen once. Sequencing was performed on PBMCs. The V call is TRBV27, the J call TRBJ2-5; 7 bases map to TRBD2. Matching the DNA end better, TRBJ2-7 makes the J call doubtful. The sequence came from a male donor in good health and CMV-seronegative. The CDR3 coding sequence is TGTGCCAGCAGATCCCGACTAGCTGCCGAGCAGTACTTC. Protein sequence: CASRSRLAAEQYF.